Listed here are 23 T cell receptor beta chains from one sample, sequenced in a study of response to subunit inactivated influenza vaccine. TCRdb redid the calling of the RT-PCR reads with MiXCR, one entry per CDR3 protein. There are about 780,000 distinct CDR3 sequences in the sample; approximately 17% occur only once, and about a tenth lies in the top ten. This specimen was PBMCs from blood, taken about 5 days after vaccination. The receptors originated from a man over 45 who received an inactivated influenza vaccine.

The genes are TRBV18 and TRBJ2-4; a possible D gene is TRBD1 (5 bases). There are 16 residues in the CDR3. With 6 bases removed from V and 3 bases from J, the gap between germline ends came to 18 bases. CDR1 and CDR2 (germline): KGHSH, LQKENI. This CDR3 is CASSLQVPAGKNIQYF. As DNA, the CDR3 is TGTGCCAGCTCGCTACAGGTCCCTGCCGGCAAAAACATTCAGTACTTC.

This clonotype has only a few counts. V gene TRBV3-1 combines with J gene TRBJ2-3; tentative D call: TRBD1 (6 bases). Germline V gives CDR1 LGHDT, CDR2 YNNKEL (reference sequence). The ends were cut back, 3 bases at V and 0 bases at J, with 13 bases in the middle. The CDR3 has 16 amino acids. CDR3 nucleotide sequence: TGTGCCAGCAGCCATTCGGACAGACAGAGCACAGATACGCAGTATTTT. Its translation is CASSHSDRQSTDTQYF.

V and J are TRBV29-1 and TRBJ2-3; 12 bases agree with TRBD2. CDR3 size: 14 residues. Germline V CDR1 and CDR2: SQVTM, ANQGSEA. J was trimmed by 6 bases and V by 4 bases; bases with no gene match: 5. CDR3 in DNA: TGCAGCGTTGCCGGACTAGCGGGATCCGATACGCAGTATTTT. As protein: CSVAGLAGSDTQYF.

The table lists this clonotype with a few counts. The gene calls are TRBV15 and TRBJ2-3, with D possibly TRBD1 on 5 matching bases. V lost 0 bases to trimming and J lost 4 bases, with 11 bases between them. CDR3 length: 15 residues. The germline V gene encodes CDR1 LNHNV and CDR2 YYDKDF (reference sequence). DNA of the CDR3: TGTGCCACCAGCAGAGAATATCAGGGCCCAGATACGCAGTATTTT. It is translated as CATSREYQGPDTQYF.

This clonotype was observed a few times. The chain is built from TRBV5-1 and TRBJ2-1; D may be TRBD1 or TRBD2 (6 bases each). With 4 bases removed from V and 10 bases from J, the gap between germline ends came to 18 bases. The CDR3 is made up of 14 amino acids. Germline loops: CDR1 SGHRS, CDR2 YFSETQ. CDR3 coding DNA: TGCGCCAGCAGCAAAGCGGAGGGGGGCCGGGAGCAGTTCTTC. This gives the protein CASSKAEGGREQFF. The entire variable domain, with the rest obtained from reference TRBV5-1 and TRBJ2-1, is as follows: KAGVTQTPRYLIKTRGQQVTLSCSPISGHRSVSWYQQTPGQGLQFLFEYFSETQRNKGNFPGRFSGRQFSNSRSEMNVSTLELGDSALYLCASSKAEGGREQFFGPGTRLTVL.

This clonotype appeared a few times. V is TRBV18 and J is TRBJ2-5; D perhaps matches TRBD1 (6 bases). The germline V gene has CDR1 KGHSH and CDR2 LQKENI. This CDR3 region has 13 residues. V was shortened by 5 bases and J by 3 bases, with 10 bases between the two germline ends. The CDR3 region has the DNA TGTGCCAGCTCAAAAAGACAGGAAGAGACCCAGTACTTC. Its translation is CASSKRQEETQYF. Looking up the rest from reference TRBV18 and TRBJ2-5 gives the full variable domain: NAGVMQNPRHLVRRRGQEARLRCSPMKGHSHVYWYRQLPEEGLKFMVYLQKENIIDESGMPKERFSAEFPKEGPSILRIQQVVRGDSAAYFCASSKRQEETQYFGPGTRLLVL.

This chain joins TRBV10-3 and TRBJ2-7, with D unresolved. Germline CDR1 and CDR2: ENHRY and SYGVKD. CDR3 length: 13 amino acids. The V gene lost 2 bases and the J gene lost 2 bases, with 7 bases spanning the gap. The CDR3 loop reads CAISEPDTYEQYF. The CDR3 region has the DNA TGTGCCATCAGTGAGCCAGACACCTACGAGCAGTACTTC.

The chain uses TRBV20-1 and TRBJ2-3; D possibly corresponds to TRBD1 (5 bases). Trimming shortened V by 0 bases and J by 4 bases, and 14 bases separated the two germline ends. Germline CDR1 reads DFQATT; CDR2 reads SNEGSKA (reference sequence). The CDR3 runs 15 residues. CDR3 DNA sequence: TGCAGTGCTAGAGATGCGACAGACGTGGCAGATACGCAGTATTTT. As protein: CSARDATDVADTQYF.

This clonotype has more than one count but fewer than ten. The chain employs TRBV6-5 and TRBJ1-1; maybe TRBD1 (6 bases). Trimming took 2 bases from V and 3 from J, leaving 10 bases between them. This CDR3 contains 14 residues. CDR1 is MNHEY, CDR2 SVGAGI, per germline. The CDR3 region is CASSYDTGYTEAFF. Here the CDR3 DNA reads TGTGCCAGCAGTTACGATACAGGGTACACTGAAGCTTTCTTT.

The chain recombines TRBV4-3 with TRBJ2-5; 7 nucleotides align to TRBD1. Germline CDR1 and CDR2: LGHNA and YSLEER. There are 16 residues in the CDR3. Trimming cost V 0 bases and J 4 bases; bases outside gene matches: 8. Written as DNA, the CDR3 is TGCGCCAGCAGCCAAGATTCTCTTTCAGGGGGAGAGACCCAGTACTTC. Its translation is CASSQDSLSGGETQYF.

This chain connects TRBV5-1 to TRBJ2-2, with D unclear. The CDR3 loop spans 14 amino acids. V lost 3 bases and J 4 bases, leaving 10 bases between the germline ends. Looked up from germline, CDR1 is SGHRS and CDR2 is YFSETQ. Here the CDR3 reads CASSSTDGTGELFF. In DNA, the CDR3 is TGCGCCAGCAGCTCCACTGATGGCACCGGGGAGCTGTTTTTT.

The chain recombines TRBV12-3 or TRBV12-4 with TRBJ1-2; 10 bases fit TRBD1. This CDR3 spans 14 amino acids. The V gene end was trimmed by 4 bases and the J gene end by 6 bases; junction bases not matched to a gene: 5. The CDR3 region is CASSWTGGGHGYTF. Here the CDR3 DNA reads TGTGCCAGCAGTTGGACAGGGGGAGGTCATGGCTACACCTTC.

This clonotype came up a few times. The chain combines TRBV24-1 with TRBJ2-5; 9 positions match TRBD1. Germline V gene data show CDR1 as KGHDR and CDR2 as SFDVKD. Unmatched junction bases numbered 10, after V lost 4 bases and J lost 5 bases. The CDR3 totals 16 residues. CDR3 sequence (DNA): TGTGCCACCAGTGACCCCGGGACAGGGACGATGGAGACCCAGTACTTC. The encoded protein is CATSDPGTGTMETQYF.

The chain couples TRBV12-3 or TRBV12-4 to TRBJ2-5, with a tentative D call TRBD2 (6 bases). V was pared by 6 bases and J by 5 bases, with 19 bases between. CDR3 length: 15 amino acids. The CDR3 here is CASRLSGASGETQYF. DNA of the CDR3: TGTGCCAGCAGGTTATCGGGAGCGTCGGGGGAGACCCAGTACTTC.

The chain links TRBV11-2 to TRBJ2-3; D is undetermined. Germline CDR1 and CDR2: SGHAT and FQNNGV. This CDR3 is 13 amino acids long. Trimming took 4 bases from V and 2 from J, leaving 7 bases between them. The CDR3 region is CASSSYYTDTQYF. DNA for the CDR3: TGTGCCAGCAGCTCATACTACACAGATACGCAGTATTTT.

The V and J genes are TRBV6-1 and TRBJ1-5, with TRBD1 identical over 8 bases. The germline CDR1 and CDR2 sequences are MNHNS and SASEGT. V shed 7 bases and J 2 bases; nucleotides not matched to a gene: 7. CDR3 length: 15 residues. CDR3 DNA: TGTGCCAGCACCTACAGGGGGAATGGCAATCAGCCCCAGCATTTT. The encoded protein is CASTYRGNGNQPQHF.

The chain employs TRBV6-1 and TRBJ2-5; TRBD1 matches at 7 bases. Germline CDR1 and CDR2: MNHNS and SASEGT. J lost 2 bases, V lost 7 bases, and 7 bases had no gene match. The CDR3 totals 14 residues. CDR3 sequence: CASKKPGQQETQYF. Written as DNA, the CDR3 is TGTGCCAGCAAAAAACCGGGACAGCAAGAGACCCAGTACTTC.

This clonotype was seen more than once but under ten times. The V gene is TRBV20-1, the J gene TRBJ2-1; D ambiguous. Between the trimmed V and J ends, which lost 0 bases and 5 bases, there was a span of 8 bases. CDR3 length: 13 residues. The germline CDR1 and CDR2 sequences are DFQATT and SNEGSKA (reference sequence). The CDR3 sequence: CSARDRLDNEQFF. The CDR3, as DNA: TGCAGTGCTAGAGATCGGCTTGACAATGAGCAGTTCTTC.

The J gene is TRBJ1-3, the V gene TRBV7-2; 7 bases are shared with TRBD1. The CDR3 loop spans 15 amino acids. V dropped 2 bases and J dropped 4; count of bases not matched to a gene: 5. Germline V gene data show CDR1 as SGHTA and CDR2 as FQGNSA. CDR3 sequence (DNA): TGTGCCAGCAGCTTACCACAGGGGTACGGAAACACCATATATTTT. Residues: CASSLPQGYGNTIYF.

The chain has TRBV20-1 and TRBJ1-6; 8 bases agree with TRBD1. This CDR3 spans 16 amino acids. Germline loops: CDR1 DFQATT, CDR2 SNEGSKA (reference sequence). Trimming took 0 bases from V and 8 from J; bases not matched to a gene: 9. The CDR3 sequence is CSARDPQGAGDSPLHF. CDR3 DNA sequence: TGCAGTGCTAGAGATCCCCAGGGGGCGGGAGATTCACCCCTCCACTTT.

This clonotype appeared a few times. The chain uses TRBV18 and TRBJ2-5; D remains ambiguous. CDR3 size: 13 residues. The V end was cut by 0 bases, the J end by 3 bases, with 5 bases between. CDR1 and CDR2 (germline): KGHSH, LQKENI. For the CDR3, the DNA is TGTGCCAGCTCACCACCTCTTAAAGAGACCCAGTACTTC. This codes for CASSPPLKETQYF.

The chain combines TRBV6-2 or TRBV6-3 with TRBJ2-5; a weak D match, TRBD2 (6 bases). This CDR3 region has 14 residues. V was shortened by 5 bases and J by 0 bases, with 10 bases between the two germline ends. CDR1 is MNHEY, CDR2 SVGEGT, per germline. The CDR3 sequence: CASSHGGNQETQYF. The CDR3 DNA reads as TGTGCCAGCAGTCACGGCGGGAACCAAGAGACCCAGTACTTC.

This clonotype was recorded a few times. This chain uses TRBV20-1 with TRBJ2-1; D remains ambiguous. This CDR3 contains 12 residues. Per the germline V gene, CDR1 is DFQATT and CDR2 is SNEGSKA (reference sequence). V gave up 3 bases and J gave up 8 bases, with 11 bases separating them. The CDR3 DNA reads TGCAGTGCTAGTGAAGGAGAGGATGAGCAGTTCTTC. Encoded protein: CSASEGEDEQFF.